This entry features one T cell receptor (beta chain) sequence. Its matching antigen is unknown. This sample was included in a study of Tregs in tolerant kidney transplant recipients. Profiling relied on immunoSEQ multiplex PCR, and the TCRdb table lists in-frame clones only, not all of them. The sample records 25,000 to 35,000 clones, 82% being singletons. Germline V gene sequence: CDR1 LGHNA, CDR2 YNFKEQ. V was pared by 1 base and J by 6 bases, with 13 bases of the junction left unmatched. The CDR3 is 17 residues long. The receptor was isolated from a human donor in good health. This chain joins TRBV4-2 and TRBJ2-5; 8 nucleotides match TRBD2. The specimen was Tregs from blood cultured with allogeneic cells. Written as DNA, the CDR3 is TGTGCCAGCAGCCAAGGGGCCGGGACTAGGAGCCGGCAGACCCAGTACTTC. Its translation: CASSQGAGTRSRQTQYF.